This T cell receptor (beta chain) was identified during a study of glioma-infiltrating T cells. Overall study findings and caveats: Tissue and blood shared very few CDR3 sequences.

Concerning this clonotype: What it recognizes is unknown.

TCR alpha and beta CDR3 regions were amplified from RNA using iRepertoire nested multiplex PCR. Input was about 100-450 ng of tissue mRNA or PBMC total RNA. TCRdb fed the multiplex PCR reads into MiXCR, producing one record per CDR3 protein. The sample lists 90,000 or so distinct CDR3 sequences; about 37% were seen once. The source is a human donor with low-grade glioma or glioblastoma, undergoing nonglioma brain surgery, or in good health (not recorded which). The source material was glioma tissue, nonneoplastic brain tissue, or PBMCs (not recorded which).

The CDR3 reads CASSQAGGPDTQYF. CDR3 coding DNA: TGCGCCAGCAGCCAAGCGGGAGGTCCAGATACGCAGTATTTT. V is TRBV4-1 and J is TRBJ2-3; 7 nucleotides agree with TRBD2. Trimming removed 1 base from V and 4 bases from J; junction bases left unmatched: 2. The CDR3 is made up of 14 amino acids. Germline V CDR1 and CDR2: MGHRA, YSYEKL.